These 9 T cell receptor beta chains were all obtained from the same sample, sequenced in a study of T cell repertoires in cytomegalovirus infection. MiXCR was run by TCRdb on the reads, yielding one entry per CDR3 protein. The data contain under 450,000 distinct CDR3 sequences, approximately 30% of them singletons. What these receptors recognize is not known. The source material was cultured PBMCs, sampled from culture after CMV antigen stimulation. Every receptor here comes from a human donor in good health (CMV status not recorded). Some clones in this sample may be carry-over from other donors' samples.

The table lists this clonotype with many counts. The V gene is TRBV7-2, the J gene TRBJ2-1, with unresolved D. This CDR3 region has 15 residues. The ends were cut back, 2 bases at V and 0 bases at J, with 8 bases in the middle. Germline V gives CDR1 SGHTA, CDR2 FQGNSA. CDR3 DNA sequence: TGTGCCAGCAGCTTATTGCGGAGCTCCTACAATGAGCAGTTCTTC. Protein sequence: CASSLLRSSYNEQFF.

The V gene is TRBV19, the J gene TRBJ1-5; 9 bases fit TRBD1. This CDR3 comprises 15 residues. V shed 5 bases and J 3 bases; nucleotides not matched to a gene: 5. Germline V gene sequence: CDR1 LNHDA, CDR2 SQIVND (reference sequence). The CDR3 nucleotides are TGTGCCAGTAGTCCCGGGGACAGGGACAATCAGCCCCAGCATTTT. As protein: CASSPGDRDNQPQHF.

This clonotype was counted between two and nine times. The chain links TRBV7-4 to TRBJ1-1, with D uncertain. Trimming cost V 5 bases and J 1 base, with 14 bases left between them. The CDR3 has 15 amino acids. Germline CDR1 and CDR2: SGHVT and SQSDAQ. The CDR3 is CASSRVMGTNTEAFF. CDR3 sequence (DNA): TGTGCCAGCAGCCGGGTTATGGGTACGAACACTGAAGCTTTCTTT. Full variable domain (rest looked up from reference TRBV7-4 and TRBJ1-1): GAGVSQSPRYKVAKRGRDVALRCDSISGHVTLYWYRQTLGQGSEVLTYSQSDAQRDKSGRPSGRFSAERPERSVSTLKIQRTEQGDSAVYLCASSRVMGTNTEAFFGQGTRLTVV.

This clonotype was counted between two and nine times. This chain links TRBV12-3 or TRBV12-4 with TRBJ1-2; D remains ambiguous. V lost 7 bases, J lost 6 bases, and 21 bases lay in between. The CDR3 extends over 15 amino acids. The CDR3 region is CASMKRLSWTDGYTF. The DNA of the CDR3 is TGTGCCAGCATGAAACGACTCAGTTGGACGGATGGCTACACCTTC.

This rearrangement joins TRBV5-1 to TRBJ2-3; 10 positions match TRBD1. The CDR3 sequence is 13 residues long. The V and J ends lost 7 bases and 4 bases, in that order; junction bases with no gene match: 3. CDR1 SGHRS and CDR2 YFSETQ come from the germline V gene. For the CDR3, the DNA is TGCGCCAGCGGGACAGGGGCGTCAGATACGCAGTATTTT. It codes for CASGTGASDTQYF.

V usage is TRBV2 and J usage is TRBJ2-2; maybe TRBD2 (7 bases). Germline CDR1 reads SNHLY; CDR2 reads FYNNEI. V was trimmed by 6 bases and J by 9 bases, leaving 20 bases between them. The CDR3 runs 15 residues. In nucleotides, the CDR3 is TGTGCCAGCAGGGGAGGGACATTCAATTCGTGGGAGCTGTTTTTT. Translated, it gives CASRGGTFNSWELFF.

The V and J genes are TRBV11-3 and TRBJ2-1, with 14 bases fitting TRBD2. V lost 2 bases to trimming and J lost 15 bases; unmatched junction nucleotides: 21. The germline gives CDR1 SGHNT, CDR2 YENEEA. This CDR3 comprises 19 residues. CDR3 in amino acids: CASSLIDPADWGLAGVAFF. The CDR3 bases are TGTGCCAGCAGCTTAATCGATCCCGCCGACTGGGGACTAGCGGGAGTCGCGTTCTTC. The whole variable domain, filled in from reference TRBV11-3 and TRBJ2-1, reads EAGVVQSPRYKIIEKKQPVAFWCNPISGHNTLYWYLQNLGQGPELLIRYENEEAVDDSQLPKDRFSAERLKGVDSTLKIQPAELGDSAVYLCASSLIDPADWGLAGVAFFGPGTRLTVL.

This clonotype showed up just a few times. V and J are TRBV6-2 or TRBV6-3 and TRBJ2-7; 11 bases align to TRBD2. The junction had 5 bases not matched to a gene; V was cut back by 2 bases and J by 2 bases. Germline V CDR1 and CDR2: MNHEY, SVGEGT. The length of the CDR3 is 16 residues. The CDR3 region has the DNA TGTGCCAGCAGTTACACAGGGACTAGCGGAACCTACGAGCAGTACTTC. It is translated as CASSYTGTSGTYEQYF.

This clonotype was observed a handful of times. The chain employs TRBV7-2 and TRBJ2-1; TRBD2 matches 8 bases. The trim removed 6 bases at V and 4 bases at J, leaving 11 bases unmatched. Per the germline V gene, CDR1 is SGHTA and CDR2 is FQGNSA. The CDR3 is made up of 16 amino acids. The CDR3 sequence: CASSLRAGAGYNEQFF. The CDR3 nucleotides are TGTGCCAGCAGTCTAAGAGCGGGAGCGGGATACAATGAGCAGTTCTTC.